Following are 15 T cell receptor beta chains from one sample sequenced in a study of CD8 T cells in ankylosing spondylitis (dated by TCRdb to about 2017). General conclusions and limits of the study: A TCR beta motif of eight highly homologous amino acid variants appeared characteristic of blood from ankylosing spondylitis patients.

Libraries were constructed by 5' RACE. The sequencing machine was an Illumina HiSeq 2500. TCRdb redid the processing of the public reads, applying fastp at Q25 and MiXCR, and retained in-frame beta chains. Merged by CDR3 protein, the rows form single entries marked with the most common genes and DNA. The sample table lists about 450,000 distinct CDR3 sequences, roughly 26% of them with a count of one. Roughly 1% of the sample belongs to the ten largest clones. Their cognate antigens are unknown. The specimen was blood, either unsorted or a sorted T cell fraction (not recorded which). These receptors originate from a male donor with ankylosing spondylitis.

The V call is TRBV20-1, the J call TRBJ2-3; D ambiguous. The CDR3 is 15 amino acids. CDR1 is DFQATT and CDR2 is SNEGSKA in the germline V gene (reference sequence). Trimming took 5 bases from V and 0 from J, leaving 15 bases between them. The CDR3 loop is CSAARTAVSTDTQYF. CDR3 nucleotide sequence: TGCAGTGCTGCCCGCACGGCGGTTAGCACAGATACGCAGTATTTT.

The sample holds a few counts of this clonotype. The chain has TRBV4-1 and TRBJ1-6; 10 nucleotides align to TRBD1. This CDR3 spans 16 amino acids. The junction had 5 bases not matched to a gene; V was cut back by 4 bases and J by 5 bases. The V gene's germline CDR1 is MGHRA and CDR2 YSYEKL. The CDR3 DNA follows: TGCGCCAGCAGCCTTTCCGGGACAGGGGATAATTCACCCCTCCACTTT. It specifies CASSLSGTGDNSPLHF.

This clonotype was observed many times. V gene TRBV7-8 combines with J gene TRBJ1-4; possible D gene TRBD1, 5 bases. From germline, CDR1 is SGHVS and CDR2 FQNEAQ. This CDR3 spans 14 amino acids. Trimming stripped 6 bases from V and 7 bases from J, with 15 bases between. The CDR3 DNA reads as TGTGCCAGCAGTTACGGGACTGATGGTGAAAAACTGTTTTTT. Its translation: CASSYGTDGEKLFF. The whole variable domain, remainder taken from reference TRBV7-8 and TRBJ1-4, is GAGVSQSPRYKVAKRGQDVALRCDPISGHVSLFWYQQALGQGPEFLTYFQNEAQLDKSGLPSDRFFAERPEGSVSTLKIQRTQQEDSAVYLCASSYGTDGEKLFFGSGTQLSVL.

The V and J genes are TRBV20-1 and TRBJ1-2, with no clear D. From germline, CDR1 is DFQATT and CDR2 SNEGSKA (reference sequence). The CDR3 consists of 11 residues. The V end lost 4 bases, the J end lost 10 bases, and 13 bases lay between the germline ends. The CDR3 nucleotides are TGCAGTGCTATTTCCAGGACTATCTACACCTTC. It codes for CSAISRTIYTF.

This chain connects TRBV30 to TRBJ2-3; TRBD1 matches 9 bases. V shed 5 bases, J shed 5 bases, and the junction held 5 bases outside the gene matches. The CDR3 extends over 13 amino acids. Germline CDR1 and CDR2: GTSNPN and SVGIG (reference sequence). The DNA of the CDR3 is TGTGCCTGGGTACAGGGGGCTGGAGATACGCAGTATTTT. Translating it yields CAWVQGAGDTQYF.

This clonotype showed up just a few times. The chain joins TRBV12-3 or TRBV12-4 to TRBJ1-5; D remains ambiguous. The ends were cut back, 3 bases at V and 8 bases at J, with 8 bases in the middle. The CDR3 has 12 amino acids. The CDR3 DNA sequence: TGTGCCAGCAGTTTCCCCGCGGAGCCCCAGCATTTT. As protein: CASSFPAEPQHF.

J is TRBJ2-3 and V is TRBV20-1, with 9 bases lining up with TRBD1. CDR3 length: 17 amino acids. The germline V gene has CDR1 DFQATT and CDR2 SNEGSKA (reference sequence). J lost 1 base, V lost 5 bases, and 13 bases had no gene match. The CDR3 coding sequence is TGCAGTGCTTTGGGGACAGGGTTAAGCGGCGGCACAGATACGCAGTATTTT. Translated: CSALGTGLSGGTDTQYF.

CDR3 in amino acids: CAITSPSGANVLTF. The CDR3 DNA sequence: TGTGCCATCACCAGTCCGTCTGGGGCCAACGTCCTGACTTTC. The rearrangement joins TRBV10-3 to TRBJ2-6; D not certain. Germline V gene lookup returns CDR1 ENHRY and CDR2 SYGVKD. The V end lost 7 bases, the J end lost 1 base, and 8 bases lay between the germline ends. This CDR3 contains 14 residues.

V gene TRBV11-1 combines with J gene TRBJ2-1; 9 nucleotides agree with TRBD2. The CDR3 extends over 15 amino acids. Germline CDR1 is SGHAT and CDR2 is FQDESV (reference sequence). Trimming removed 2 bases from V and 6 bases from J; junction bases left unmatched: 5. For the CDR3, the DNA is TGTGCCAGCAGCTTAATCCTAGCGGGAAGCAATGAGCAGTTCTTC. This sequence encodes CASSLILAGSNEQFF.

There are many counts of this clonotype. The chain joins TRBV20-1 to TRBJ2-2, with D possibly matching TRBD1 (5 bases). The CDR3 covers 15 residues. CDR1 is DFQATT, CDR2 SNEGSKA, per germline (reference sequence). V was shortened by 0 bases and J by 4 bases, with 12 bases between the two germline ends. This CDR3 reads CSARDGAVATGELFF. DNA for the CDR3: TGCAGTGCTAGAGATGGGGCAGTAGCCACCGGGGAGCTGTTTTTT.

This chain connects TRBV5-6 to TRBJ2-7; D is unclear. This CDR3 comprises 15 residues. Trimming took off 4 bases at V and 2 bases at J, with 16 bases between the two ends. Germline lookup yields CDR1 SGHDT and CDR2 YYEEEE. This CDR3 reads CASSNYGKSAYEQYV. CDR3 in DNA: TGTGCCAGCAGCAATTATGGGAAGTCCGCCTACGAGCAGTACGTC.

This chain links TRBV24-1 with TRBJ2-1; 10 positions match TRBD1. The germline V gene has CDR1 KGHDR and CDR2 SFDVKD. This CDR3 contains 17 residues. V gave up 3 bases and J gave up 5 bases; unmatched junction bases: 9. DNA of the CDR3: TGTGCCACCAGTGATCCAGTCCGGGACAGGGGTAACAATGAGCAGTTCTTC. Protein product: CATSDPVRDRGNNEQFF.

This clonotype was seen only a few times. V gene TRBV18 combines with J gene TRBJ2-1; D is perhaps TRBD2 (6 bases). CDR1 is KGHSH and CDR2 is LQKENI in the germline V gene. This CDR3 is 13 amino acids long. The V end lost 6 bases, the J end lost 4 bases, and 10 bases lay between the germline ends. In DNA, the CDR3 is TGTGCCAGCTCGACCGGGGGTTACAATGAGCAGTTCTTC. It is translated as CASSTGGYNEQFF.

This clonotype was counted at least ten times. V and J are TRBV2 and TRBJ1-5; maybe TRBD1 (6 bases). V was trimmed by 7 bases and J by 4 bases, leaving 23 bases between them. CDR3 length equals 17 residues. Germline V lookup: CDR1 SNHLY, CDR2 FYNNEI. This CDR3 is CASNSKGGTNYNQPQHF. CDR3 in DNA: TGTGCCAGCAACTCCAAAGGGGGGACAAATTATAATCAGCCCCAGCATTTT.

The gene calls are TRBV5-1 and TRBJ2-2; TRBD2 aligns across 11 bases. The CDR3 runs to 17 residues. Trimming took 1 base from V and 3 from J; bases not matched to a gene: 5. Germline-derived CDR1 and CDR2 are SGHRS and YFSETQ. In DNA, the CDR3 is TGCGCCAGCAGCTTGCCTAGCGGGAGGCCGTACACCGGGGAGCTGTTTTTT. The encoded protein is CASSLPSGRPYTGELFF. The full variable domain, in which reference TRBV5-1 and TRBJ2-2 provide the parts outside the CDR3, is KAGVTQTPRYLIKTRGQQVTLSCSPISGHRSVSWYQQTPGQGLQFLFEYFSETQRNKGNFPGRFSGRQFSNSRSEMNVSTLELGDSALYLCASSLPSGRPYTGELFFGEGSRLTVL.